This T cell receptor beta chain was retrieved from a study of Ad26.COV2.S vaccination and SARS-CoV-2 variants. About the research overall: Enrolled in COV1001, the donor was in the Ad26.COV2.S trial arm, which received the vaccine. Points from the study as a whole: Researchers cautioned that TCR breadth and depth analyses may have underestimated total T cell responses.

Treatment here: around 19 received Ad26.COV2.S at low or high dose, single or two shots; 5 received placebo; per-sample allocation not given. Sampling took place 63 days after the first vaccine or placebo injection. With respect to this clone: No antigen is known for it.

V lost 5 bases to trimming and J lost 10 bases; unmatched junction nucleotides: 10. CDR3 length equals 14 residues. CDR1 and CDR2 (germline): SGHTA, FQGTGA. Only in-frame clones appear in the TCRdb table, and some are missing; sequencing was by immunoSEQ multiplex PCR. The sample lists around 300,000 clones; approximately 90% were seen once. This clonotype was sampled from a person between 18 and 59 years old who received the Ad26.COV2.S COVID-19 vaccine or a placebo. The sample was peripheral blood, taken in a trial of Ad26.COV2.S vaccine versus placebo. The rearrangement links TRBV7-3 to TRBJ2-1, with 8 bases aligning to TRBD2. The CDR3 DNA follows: TGTGCCAGCAGCAGACCGGGACTAGGGTCGGAGCAGTTCTTC. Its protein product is CASSRPGLGSEQFF.